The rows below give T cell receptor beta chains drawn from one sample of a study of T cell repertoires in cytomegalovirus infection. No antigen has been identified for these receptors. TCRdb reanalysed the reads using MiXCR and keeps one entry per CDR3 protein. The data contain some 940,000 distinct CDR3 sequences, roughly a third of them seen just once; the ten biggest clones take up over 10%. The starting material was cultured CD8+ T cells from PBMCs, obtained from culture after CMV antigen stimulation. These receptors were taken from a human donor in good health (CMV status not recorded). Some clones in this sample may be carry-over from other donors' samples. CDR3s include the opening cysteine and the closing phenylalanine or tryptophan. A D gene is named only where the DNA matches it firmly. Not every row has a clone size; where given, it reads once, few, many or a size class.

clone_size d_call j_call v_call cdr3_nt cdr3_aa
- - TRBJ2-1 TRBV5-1 TGCGCCAGCAGCATTTGGGGGGAAACGTCCTACAATGAGCAGTTCTTC CASSIWGETSYNEQFF
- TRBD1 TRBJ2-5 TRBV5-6 TGTGCCAGCAGCTTGGAGGGGACAGGGGGCAGGCTTCAAGAGACCCAGTACTTC CASSLEGTGGRLQETQYF
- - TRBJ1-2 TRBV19 TGTGCCAGTACCATCGGGGGGAATGGCTACACCTTC CASTIGGNGYTF
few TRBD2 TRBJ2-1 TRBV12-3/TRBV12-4 TGTGCCAGCAGTTTTGATAGCGGGGGGGCTTACAATGAGCAGTTCTTC CASSFDSGGAYNEQFF
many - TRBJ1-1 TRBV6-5 TGTGCCAGCAGTTACTCGAGGACGGGGGCTGAAGCTTTCTTT CASSYSRTGAEAFF
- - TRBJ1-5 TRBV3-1 TGTGCCAGCAGCCAAGAGGGGCCACAGCCCCAGCATTTT CASSQEGPQPQHF
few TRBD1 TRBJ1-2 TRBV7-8 TGTGCCAGCAGCTTAAGCACAGGGGGCAGAGGCTACACCTTC CASSLSTGGRGYTF
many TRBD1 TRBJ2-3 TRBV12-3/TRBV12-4 TGTGCCAGCTGGGGGACAGGGGAGCCAGATACGCAGTATTTT CASWGTGEPDTQYF
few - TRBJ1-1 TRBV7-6 TGTGCCAGCAGCGCACAGTCAGGGAGGCAGGCTTTCTTT CASSAQSGRQAFF
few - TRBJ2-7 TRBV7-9 TGTGCCAGCAGCCCGACCCTGTCTTACGAGCAGTACTTC CASSPTLSYEQYF
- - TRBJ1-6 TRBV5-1 TGCGCCAGCAGCTTGAAGATGGGGAATTCACCCCTCCACTTT CASSLKMGNSPLHF
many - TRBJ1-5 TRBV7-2 TGTGCCAGCAGCTTAGAGATGGTCCCCAATCAGCCCCAGCATTTT CASSLEMVPNQPQHF
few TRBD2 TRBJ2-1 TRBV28 TGTGCCAGCAGTTTTCCCGGGACTAGCGGGGGTCACAATGAGCAGTTCTTC CASSFPGTSGGHNEQFF
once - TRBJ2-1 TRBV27 TGTGCCAGCAGGCTATTAACCGGGAACTCGGACTCCTACAATGAGCAGTTCTTC CASRLLTGNSDSYNEQFF
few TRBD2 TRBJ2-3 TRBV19 TGTGCCAGTAGTCCCTACGGGGGGGCTTCCGCAACAGATACGCAGTATTTT CASSPYGGASATDTQYF
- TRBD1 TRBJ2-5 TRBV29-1 TGCAGCGTGACCCGGACAGGGTGGGGATACCAAGAGACCCAGTACTTC CSVTRTGWGYQETQYF
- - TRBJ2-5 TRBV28 TGTGCCAGCAGTTTAAACTCCGCTGGGAGGACCCAGTACTTC CASSLNSAGRTQYF
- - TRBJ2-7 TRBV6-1 TGTGCCAGCAGTGAAAATCGAGGCAGAGCCTACGAGCAGTACTTC CASSENRGRAYEQYF
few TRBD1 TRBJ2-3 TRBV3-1 TGTGCCAGCAGCCAAGGTGACAGGGGACTCACAGATACGCAGTATTTT CASSQGDRGLTDTQYF
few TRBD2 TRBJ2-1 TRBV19 TGTGCCAGTAGTATGTATCAGCGGGGGGAGGGTGAGCAGTTCTTC CASSMYQRGEGEQFF
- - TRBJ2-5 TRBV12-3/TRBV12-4 TGTGCCAGCAACCAACTCGGGCTAGCCGAGACCCAGTACTTC CASNQLGLAETQYF
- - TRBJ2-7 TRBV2 TGTGCCAGCAGTGAGTTGGTCGAGCAGTACTTC CASSELVEQYF